This passage covers 6 T cell receptor beta chains from one sample sequenced in a study of regulatory T cells in long-lasting Graves disease. The time point here: newly diagnosed GD, antithyroid drugs for less than 3 months. With RNA extracted from PBMCs as input, the TCR library was made. Combining iRepertoire HTBI primers with Arm-PCR of CDR3 regions, the authors built TCR beta libraries. TCRdb re-analysed the multiplex PCR reads in MiXCR, keeping a single row per CDR3 protein. The table includes under 700,000 distinct CDR3 sequences, 15% to 20% detected once. The sample was also linked to a second study, of T cells in Graves' hyperthyroidism and ophthalmopathy.

The source was peripheral blood mononuclear cells (PBMCs), collected at new diagnosis, from a patient treated with antithyroid drugs. These receptors all stem from a woman aged 35-60 years with Graves disease.

The chain recombines TRBV20-1 with TRBJ2-7, with D unclear. V dropped 6 bases and J dropped 1 base, with 10 bases sitting between them. The CDR3 has 12 amino acids. Germline-derived CDR1 and CDR2 are DFQATT and SNEGSKA (reference sequence). CDR3 in amino acids: CSALGKSYEQYF. The CDR3 nucleotides read TGCAGTGCCCTGGGCAAGTCCTACGAGCAGTACTTC.

This clonotype was counted a few times. The chain is built from TRBV20-1 and TRBJ2-1, with a tentative D call TRBD1 (6 bases). V lost 5 bases and J lost 6, with 11 bases in between. Germline CDR1 reads DFQATT; CDR2 reads SNEGSKA (reference sequence). The CDR3 spans 12 residues. CDR3 amino acids: CSASRDTNEQFF. The CDR3 coding sequence is TGCAGTGCTTCCCGGGACACCAATGAGCAGTTCTTC.

The rearrangement links TRBV30 to TRBJ2-7; 7 bases agree with TRBD1. The J segment lost 1 base and the V segment lost 8 bases, leaving 5 bases of the junction unmatched. There are 12 residues in the CDR3. Germline values: CDR1 GTSNPN, CDR2 SVGIG (reference sequence). The CDR3 nucleotides are TGTGCCCGGACAGGTTATTCCTACGAGCAGTACTTC. Translation: CARTGYSYEQYF.

This clonotype was seen many times. This chain connects TRBV6-5 to TRBJ2-5; D is possibly TRBD1 or TRBD2 (5 bases each). The CDR3 is made up of 14 amino acids. Germline V CDR1 and CDR2: MNHEY, SVGAGI. Trimming removed 0 bases at V and 5 bases at J, with 10 bases between. CDR3 in amino acids: CASSYSGVEETQYF. The CDR3 DNA is TGTGCCAGCAGTTACTCGGGGGTCGAGGAGACCCAGTACTTC.

The chain employs TRBV12-3 or TRBV12-4 and TRBJ2-2; 7 nucleotides match TRBD1. With V trimmed by 1 base and J by 7 bases, 6 bases remained unmatched. This CDR3 has 15 amino acids. The CDR3 spells CASSLGWDSGGELFF. CDR3 coding DNA: TGTGCCAGCAGTTTAGGATGGGACAGCGGCGGGGAGCTGTTTTTT.

The rearrangement links TRBV12-3 or TRBV12-4 to TRBJ2-3; TRBD2 matches at 14 bases. This CDR3 comprises 17 residues. V was pared by 7 bases and J by 3 bases, with 9 bases of the junction left unmatched. CDR3 coding DNA: TGTGCCAGCACCCCGGGACTAGCGGGGGATCGGACAGATACGCAGTATTTT. It is translated as CASTPGLAGDRTDTQYF.